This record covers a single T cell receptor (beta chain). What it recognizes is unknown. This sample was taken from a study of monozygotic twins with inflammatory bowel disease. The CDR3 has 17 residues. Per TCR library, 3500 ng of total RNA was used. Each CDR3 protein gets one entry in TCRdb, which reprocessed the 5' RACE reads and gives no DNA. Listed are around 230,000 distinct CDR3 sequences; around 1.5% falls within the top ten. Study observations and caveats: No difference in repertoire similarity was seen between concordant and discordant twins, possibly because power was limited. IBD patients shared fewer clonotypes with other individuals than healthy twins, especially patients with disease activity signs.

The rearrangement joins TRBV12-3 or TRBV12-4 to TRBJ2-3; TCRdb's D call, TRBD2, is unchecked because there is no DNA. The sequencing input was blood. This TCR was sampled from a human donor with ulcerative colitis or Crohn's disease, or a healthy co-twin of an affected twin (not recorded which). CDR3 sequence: CASSFNVAGGRTDTQYF.